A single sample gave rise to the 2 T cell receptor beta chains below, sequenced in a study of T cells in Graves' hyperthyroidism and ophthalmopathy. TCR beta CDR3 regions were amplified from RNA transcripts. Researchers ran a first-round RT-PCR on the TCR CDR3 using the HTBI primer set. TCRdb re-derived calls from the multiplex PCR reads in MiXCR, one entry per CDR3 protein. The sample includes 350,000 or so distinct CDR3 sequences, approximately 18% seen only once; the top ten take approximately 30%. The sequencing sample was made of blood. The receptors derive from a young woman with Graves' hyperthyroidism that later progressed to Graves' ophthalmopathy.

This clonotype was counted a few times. The chain's CDR3 is CAWSGPLLLAKNIQYF. The CDR3 nucleotides are TGTGCCTGGAGTGGACCGCTCCTGCTAGCCAAAAACATTCAGTACTTC. The chain recombines TRBV30 with TRBJ2-4, with D uncertain. Trimming removed 1 base at V and 0 bases at J, with 13 bases between. The germline gives CDR1 GTSNPN, CDR2 SVGIG (reference sequence). The CDR3 covers 16 residues.

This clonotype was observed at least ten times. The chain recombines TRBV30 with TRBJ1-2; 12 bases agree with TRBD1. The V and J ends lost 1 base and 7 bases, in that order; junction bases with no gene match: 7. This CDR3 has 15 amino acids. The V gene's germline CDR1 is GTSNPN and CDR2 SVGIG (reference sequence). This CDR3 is CAWSAGTGGAGGYTF. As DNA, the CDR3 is TGTGCCTGGAGTGCCGGGACAGGGGGCGCCGGTGGCTACACCTTC.